A selection of T cell receptor beta chains follows, all from one sample in a study of T cell responses to AZD1222 COVID-19 vaccine. TCRdb's table, derived via immunoSEQ multiplex PCR, lists solely in-frame clones and lacks some. The sample lists tens of thousands of clones; 80% to 90% were seen once. Sample: peripheral blood, taken on day 0 of AZD1222 vaccination. Every receptor here comes from an adult in good health. The CDR3 runs from the conserved cysteine through the conserved F or W. D genes are given only for firm matches. Only some rows state a clone size, as once, few, many or a class for expanded clones.

clone_size	v_call	d_call	j_call	cdr3_aa	cdr3_nt
NA	TRBV2	NA	TRBJ2-7	CASGERGSRYEQYF	TGTGCCAGCGGGGAAAGAGGTAGCCGCTACGAGCAGTACTTC
NA	TRBV19	TRBD2	TRBJ2-3	CASSPRTSGSPDTQYF	TGTGCCAGTAGTCCAAGGACTAGCGGGAGTCCCGATACGCAGTATTTT
NA	TRBV21-1	NA	TRBJ1-1	CASSKERVEAFF	TGTGCCAGCAGCAAAGAGAGGGTTGAAGCTTTCTTT
NA	TRBV3-1/TRBV3-2	NA	TRBJ1-5	CASSQDGLFGNQPQHF	TGTGCCAGCAGCCAAGATGGTCTCTTCGGCAATCAGCCCCAGCATTTT
NA	TRBV10-1	NA	TRBJ1-1	CASILKTEAFF	TGCGCCAGCATCTTAAAGACTGAAGCTTTCTTT
NA	TRBV7-2	NA	TRBJ2-2	CASSSLRGRFGGELFF	TGTGCCAGCAGCTCGCTCAGGGGGAGGTTCGGCGGGGAGCTGTTTTTT
NA	TRBV6-5	TRBD1	TRBJ2-7	CASSRTGDGYEQYF	TGTGCCAGCAGTCGGACAGGGGATGGCTACGAGCAGTACTTC
NA	TRBV5-1	TRBD2	TRBJ2-2	CASSLSLAGDGELFF	TGCGCCAGCAGCTTGTCGCTAGCGGGGGACGGGGAGCTGTTTTTT
NA	TRBV13	NA	TRBJ1-2	CASSLLGGAYGYTF	TGTGCCAGCAGCCTACTCGGAGGGGCATACGGCTACACCTTC
NA	TRBV4-1	NA	TRBJ1-6	CASSLEDRVSPLHF	TGCGCCAGCAGCCTGGAAGATCGCGTTTCACCCCTCCACTTT
once	TRBV2	TRBD1	TRBJ2-7	CASSVGGQVVEQYF	TGTGCCAGCAGTGTTGGTGGACAGGTAGTCGAGCAGTACTTC
few	TRBV5-8	NA	TRBJ2-5	CASSLDTGRQVFETQYF	TGTGCCAGCAGCTTGGATACGGGGCGGCAGGTTTTTGAGACCCAGTACTTC
NA	TRBV10-2	NA	TRBJ2-3	CASSADADTQYF	TGCGCCAGCAGTGCGGACGCAGATACGCAGTATTTT
once	TRBV6-6	NA	TRBJ1-6	CASSPGGGRDSPLHF	TGTGCCAGCAGCCCCGGAGGGGGGAGGGATTCACCCCTCCACTTT
NA	TRBV27	TRBD1	TRBJ1-2	CASSPGQGKGYTF	TGTGCCAGCAGTCCGGGACAGGGCAAGGGCTACACCTTC
NA	TRBV30	NA	TRBJ2-3	CASPGPSTDTQYF	TGTGCCTCCCCGGGCCCTAGCACAGATACGCAGTATTTT
NA	TRBV18	NA	TRBJ1-1	CASSHDRNTEAFF	TGTGCCAGCTCACATGACAGGAACACTGAAGCTTTCTTT
NA	TRBV3-1/TRBV3-2	TRBD1	TRBJ1-2	CASSQDWKGGVRGYTF	TGTGCCAGCAGCCAAGATTGGAAAGGGGGCGTGAGAGGCTACACCTTC
once	TRBV28	TRBD1	TRBJ1-1	CASLGQANTEAFF	TGTGCCAGCCTCGGACAGGCGAACACTGAAGCTTTCTTT
NA	TRBV6-4	TRBD1	TRBJ1-1	CASNTTGRNTEAFF	TGTGCCAGCAACACGACAGGGAGGAACACTGAAGCTTTCTTT
NA	TRBV7-3	TRBD2	TRBJ2-1	CASSISGSANNEQFF	TGTGCCAGCAGCATAAGCGGGAGCGCGAACAATGAGCAGTTCTTC
NA	TRBV10-3	NA	TRBJ1-5	CAISEEWDSNQPQHF	TGTGCCATCAGTGAAGAGTGGGACAGCAATCAGCCCCAGCATTTT
NA	TRBV3-1/TRBV3-2	NA	TRBJ1-1	CATDTLGTEAFF	TGTGCCACCGACACCCTCGGCACTGAAGCTTTCTTT
NA	TRBV23-1	NA	TRBJ2-5	CASSQSTRHGRRETQYF	TGCGCCAGCAGTCAATCTACCCGACACGGGAGAAGGGAGACCCAGTACTTC
NA	TRBV11-3	NA	TRBJ1-5	CASSYPPADQPQHF	TGTGCCAGCAGCTACCCCCCGGCAGATCAGCCCCAGCATTTT
NA	TRBV30	NA	TRBJ2-7	CAWSPIIGYEQYF	TGTGCCTGGAGTCCCATAATAGGTTACGAGCAGTACTTC
NA	TRBV2	NA	TRBJ1-2	CASMGGRGSYGYTF	TGTGCCAGCATGGGGGGGAGGGGAAGCTATGGCTACACCTTC
NA	TRBV12-3/TRBV12-4	NA	TRBJ1-1	CASSFVDTGVAFF	TGTGCCAGCAGTTTTGTCGACACGGGGGTGGCTTTCTTT
NA	TRBV7-2	NA	TRBJ1-5	CASSLEAAIGQPQHF	TGTGCCAGCAGCTTAGAGGCGGCGATAGGTCAGCCCCAGCATTTT
once	TRBV9	NA	TRBJ1-1	CASSQQEIYGGAFF	TGTGCCAGCAGCCAACAGGAGATTTACGGGGGAGCTTTCTTT
NA	TRBV7-2	NA	TRBJ2-1	CASSLAVAGVQEQFF	TGTGCCAGCAGCTTAGCGGTGGCAGGGGTACAGGAGCAGTTCTTC
few	TRBV18	NA	TRBJ1-2	CASSPQARDYGYTF	TGTGCCAGCTCACCACAGGCTAGGGACTATGGCTACACCTTC
NA	TRBV10-3	TRBD1	TRBJ1-1	CAISEGPQGDSEAFF	TGTGCCATCAGTGAGGGGCCTCAGGGGGACTCTGAAGCTTTCTTT
NA	TRBV6-5	TRBD2	TRBJ2-1	CASIGTSVYNEQFF	TGTGCCAGCATCGGGACTAGCGTATACAATGAGCAGTTCTTC
NA	TRBV7-3	NA	TRBJ2-5	CASSRALQETQYF	TGTGCCAGCAGCCGTGCGCTCCAAGAGACCCAGTACTTC
NA	TRBV7-9	NA	TRBJ1-3	CASSFGWQGGVGNTIYF	TGTGCCAGCAGCTTTGGATGGCAGGGAGGTGTTGGAAACACCATATATTTT